A single sample is the source of the 23 T cell receptor beta chains below, sequenced in a study of CD8 T cells in ankylosing spondylitis. A single record per CDR3 protein comes from TCRdb applying MiXCR to the 5' RACE reads. The profile covers approximately 260,000 distinct CDR3 sequences, with 15% to 20% appearing a single time and over 25% taken by the ten largest. The sequenced sample consisted of blood, either unsorted or a sorted T cell fraction (not recorded which). These receptors were taken from a male donor with ankylosing spondylitis or in good health (not recorded which).

This clonotype occurred a few times. The CDR3 loop reads CASSQDGYTEAFF. The CDR3 bases are TGCGCCAGCAGCCAAGACGGCTACACTGAAGCTTTCTTT. The chain has TRBV4-3 and TRBJ1-1; D not certain. Germline CDR1 reads LGHNA; CDR2 reads YSLEER. CDR3 length: 13 residues. Trimming pared 0 bases from V and 3 bases from J, leaving 5 bases between.

This clonotype was counted only a few times. The V gene is TRBV5-6, the J gene TRBJ2-7; no definite D call. Trimming cost V 2 bases and J 0 bases, with 9 bases left between them. The CDR3 covers 14 residues. CDR1 and CDR2 (germline): SGHDT, YYEEEE. CDR3 DNA sequence: TGTGCCAGCAGCTTCGCTTGGACCTCCTACGAGCAGTACTTC. This translates into CASSFAWTSYEQYF.

The chain recombines TRBV28 with TRBJ1-2; 10 bases line up with TRBD1. Germline-derived CDR1 and CDR2 are MDHEN and SYDVKM. V shed 5 bases, J shed 3 bases, and the junction held 3 bases outside the gene matches. CDR3 length: 14 residues. CDR3: CASSMTGGDYGYTF. For the CDR3, the DNA is TGTGCCAGCAGTATGACAGGGGGCGACTATGGCTACACCTTC.

This rearrangement joins TRBV15 to TRBJ2-7; 9 bases are shared with TRBD2. The CDR3 length is 15 residues. J lost 3 bases, V lost 0 bases, and 3 bases had no gene match. Germline loops: CDR1 LNHNV, CDR2 YYDKDF (reference sequence). CDR3 sequence (DNA): TGTGCCACCAGCAGAGAAGCGGGAGGACGCTACGAGCAGTACTTC. Translating it yields CATSREAGGRYEQYF.

This sequence joins TRBV29-1 and TRBJ2-1, with TRBD2 identical over 12 bases. Germline lookup yields CDR1 SQVTM and CDR2 ANQGSEA. The CDR3 contains 13 residues. V trimming: 7 bases; J trimming: 6 bases; junction bases outside the gene matches: 4. The DNA of the CDR3 is TGCAGCGAAAGGACTAGCGGGACCAATGAGCAGTTCTTC. It is translated as CSERTSGTNEQFF.

The chain uses TRBV4-2 and TRBJ2-2, with TRBD2 identical over 7 bases. CDR3 length: 17 residues. V shed 0 bases and J 2 bases; nucleotides not matched to a gene: 6. The germline gives CDR1 LGHNA, CDR2 YNFKEQ. The CDR3 reads CASSQDSGLVNTGELFF. The CDR3 DNA is TGTGCCAGCAGCCAAGACTCAGGACTAGTCAACACCGGGGAGCTGTTTTTT.

This clonotype was found many times. The CDR3 DNA sequence: TGTGCCAGCAGAGCCGGGACATTCGTTCGTGAGCAGTACTTC. Translation gives CASRAGTFVREQYF. The chain carries TRBV27 and TRBJ2-7; possible D gene TRBD1, 6 bases. This CDR3 comprises 14 residues. CDR1 and CDR2 from the germline V gene are MNHEY and SMNVEV (reference sequence). V lost 6 bases to trimming and J lost 7 bases, with 19 bases between them.

V and J are TRBV27 and TRBJ2-1; no firm D call. In germline, CDR1 is MNHEY, CDR2 SMNVEV (reference sequence). This CDR3 spans 14 amino acids. Trimming left V 4 bases short and J 4 bases short, with 11 bases between. This CDR3 reads CASSSDVPYNEQFF. The CDR3 DNA follows: TGTGCCAGCAGTTCGGACGTCCCTTACAATGAGCAGTTCTTC.

The chain couples TRBV11-2 to TRBJ2-1; TRBD2 matches at 11 bases. Trimming took 4 bases from V and 9 from J; bases not matched to a gene: 8. CDR1 is SGHAT, CDR2 FQNNGV, per germline. There are 15 residues in the CDR3. For the CDR3, the DNA is TGTGCCAGCAGCTCAGTAGCGGGAGGGCCGGGTGAGCAGTTCTTC. This sequence encodes CASSSVAGGPGEQFF. Based on the CDR3 plus reference TRBV11-2 and TRBJ2-1, the full variable domain is EAGVAQSPRYKIIEKRQSVAFWCNPISGHATLYWYQQILGQGPKLLIQFQNNGVVDDSQLPKDRFSAERLKGVDSTLKIQPAKLEDSAVYLCASSSVAGGPGEQFFGPGTRLTVL.

V gene TRBV24-1 combines with J gene TRBJ2-1; TRBD2 might be the D (7 bases). The V gene lost 9 bases and the J gene lost 5 bases, with 22 bases spanning the gap. CDR1 is KGHDR and CDR2 is SFDVKD in the germline V gene. This CDR3 has 16 residues. The CDR3 is CATALGGQSSDNEQFF. The DNA of the CDR3 is TGTGCCACCGCCCTCGGGGGGCAGAGTTCCGACAATGAGCAGTTCTTC.

This clonotype has only a few counts. One end of the junction does not line up with germline, which may come from a read error. This chain connects TRBV6-2 or TRBV6-3 to TRBJ2-1, with 12 nucleotides matching TRBD2. CDR1 is MNHEY, CDR2 SVGEGT, per germline. The CDR3 contains 20 residues. CDR3 protein: CASSYSITPLAGGSFNEQFF. The CDR3 DNA sequence: TGTGCCAGCAGTTACTCCATAACCCCTCTAGCGGGAGGGTCCTTCAATGAGCAGTTCTTC.

This chain uses TRBV5-1 with TRBJ1-1; 10 bases match TRBD1. CDR3 length equals 16 residues. After removal of 4 bases from V and 0 bases from J, the junction contained 6 bases not matched to a gene. Germline CDR1 SGHRS, CDR2 YFSETQ. CDR3 sequence: CASSVRQGALNTEAFF. The CDR3 DNA reads as TGCGCCAGCAGCGTGAGACAGGGGGCTCTGAACACTGAAGCTTTCTTT.

This clonotype showed up many times. The gene calls are TRBV20-1 and TRBJ2-7; 11 nucleotides match TRBD1. CDR1 is DFQATT and CDR2 is SNEGSKA in the germline V gene (reference sequence). The length of the CDR3 is 15 residues. V was pared by 3 bases and J by 4 bases, with 8 bases of the junction left unmatched. This chain's CDR3 is CSASCFGQGAYEQYF. CDR3 DNA sequence: TGCAGTGCTAGTTGTTTCGGACAGGGGGCATACGAGCAGTACTTC.

As regards this clonotype: Mismatch with germline at one junction end may stem from a read error. The chain recombines TRBV6-2 or TRBV6-3 with TRBJ2-1; 7 bases agree with TRBD2. Germline CDR1 reads MNHEY; CDR2 reads SVGEGT. CDR3 length: 15 amino acids. This CDR3 is CASTYPLAVYNEQFF. CDR3 sequence (DNA): TGTGCCAGCACTTACCCCCTAGCGGTCTACAATGAGCAGTTCTTC.

This clonotype showed up just a few times. This sequence joins TRBV5-1 and TRBJ2-1; perhaps TRBD1 as D (6 bases). V was cut by 4 bases and J by 1 base, with 21 bases left in between. The CDR3 extends over 18 amino acids. Germline lookup yields CDR1 SGHRS and CDR2 YFSETQ. The CDR3 region has the DNA TGCGCCAGCAGCCCACAGGGTGCGGGTTGGACTTCCTACAATGAGCAGTTCTTC. Translating gives CASSPQGAGWTSYNEQFF.

This clonotype has more than one count but fewer than ten. The V gene is TRBV5-1, the J gene TRBJ2-7, with 10 bases aligning to TRBD2. CDR3 length equals 16 residues. From germline, CDR1 is SGHRS and CDR2 YFSETQ. After removal of 3 bases from V and 0 bases from J, the junction contained 6 bases not matched to a gene. The CDR3 DNA sequence: TGCGCCAGCAGCTCCGGGACTAGCGAACCCTCCTACGAGCAGTACTTC. It translates to CASSSGTSEPSYEQYF.

The chain is built from TRBV2 and TRBJ1-5; D unclear. The V and J ends lost 0 bases and 0 bases respectively, with 6 bases between them. Per germline, CDR1 SNHLY and CDR2 FYNNEI. This CDR3 comprises 15 residues. The CDR3 DNA reads TGTGCCAGCAGTGAAGCAGGCGGTAGCAATCAGCCCCAGCATTTT. As protein: CASSEAGGSNQPQHF. The whole variable domain, remainder taken from reference TRBV2 and TRBJ1-5, is EPEVTQTPSHQVTQMGQEVILRCVPISNHLYFYWYRQILGQKVEFLVSFYNNEISEKSEIFDDQFSVERPDGSNFTLKIRSTKLEDSAMYFCASSEAGGSNQPQHFGDGTRLSIL.

This clonotype was recorded at least ten times. The rearrangement joins TRBV27 to TRBJ1-1, with D perhaps matching TRBD1 (6 bases). Germline CDR1 and CDR2: MNHEY and SMNVEV (reference sequence). The CDR3 extends over 15 amino acids. V lost 3 bases and J lost 3, with 14 bases in between. The CDR3 region has the DNA TGTGCCAGCAGTTTTTGGGCAGGGGCGCACACTGAAGCTTTCTTT. Encoded protein: CASSFWAGAHTEAFF.

This clonotype was observed many times. This chain uses TRBV9 with TRBJ2-3, with 7 bases lining up with TRBD1. The germline gives CDR1 SGDLS, CDR2 YYNGEE. Trimming took 0 bases from V and 4 from J; bases not matched to a gene: 2. The CDR3 spans 14 residues. The CDR3 DNA sequence: TGTGCCAGCAGCGTAGCCGGGACAGCAGATACGCAGTATTTT. Amino acid sequence: CASSVAGTADTQYF.

This clonotype was found a few times. The rearrangement links TRBV24-1 to TRBJ2-6; D remains unclear. V lost 4 bases and J 0 bases, leaving 12 bases between the germline ends. Germline V CDR1 and CDR2: KGHDR, SFDVKD. The CDR3 is 17 residues long. The CDR3 protein is CATSEKTSFSGANVLTF. Here the CDR3 DNA reads TGTGCCACCAGTGAGAAGACAAGTTTCTCTGGGGCCAACGTCCTGACTTTC.

CDR3 region: CASSLGNSMYEQYF. CDR3 nucleotides: TGTGCCAGCAGTTTAGGTAATAGTATGTACGAGCAGTACTTC. The genes are TRBV12-3 or TRBV12-4 and TRBJ2-7; D call uncertain. This CDR3 has 14 amino acids. The V gene lost 1 base and the J gene lost 4 bases, with 11 bases spanning the gap.

The chain recombines TRBV4-2 with TRBJ2-7, with TRBD1 identical over 7 bases. The junction had 7 bases not matched to a gene; V was cut back by 5 bases and J by 3 bases. Germline V gene sequence: CDR1 LGHNA, CDR2 YNFKEQ. This CDR3 has 14 residues. The CDR3 sequence: CASSFDREGYEQYF. The CDR3 bases are TGTGCCAGCAGCTTCGACAGGGAAGGCTACGAGCAGTACTTC.

The chain combines TRBV4-3 with TRBJ2-3, with 7 bases that match TRBD2. CDR1 is LGHNA, CDR2 YSLEER, per germline. The CDR3 contains 16 residues. V shed 4 bases, J shed 0 bases, and the junction held 7 bases outside the gene matches. In DNA form, the CDR3 reads TGCGCCAGCAGCCGGAGACTAGCTCCCAGCACAGATACGCAGTATTTT. Amino acids: CASSRRLAPSTDTQYF.